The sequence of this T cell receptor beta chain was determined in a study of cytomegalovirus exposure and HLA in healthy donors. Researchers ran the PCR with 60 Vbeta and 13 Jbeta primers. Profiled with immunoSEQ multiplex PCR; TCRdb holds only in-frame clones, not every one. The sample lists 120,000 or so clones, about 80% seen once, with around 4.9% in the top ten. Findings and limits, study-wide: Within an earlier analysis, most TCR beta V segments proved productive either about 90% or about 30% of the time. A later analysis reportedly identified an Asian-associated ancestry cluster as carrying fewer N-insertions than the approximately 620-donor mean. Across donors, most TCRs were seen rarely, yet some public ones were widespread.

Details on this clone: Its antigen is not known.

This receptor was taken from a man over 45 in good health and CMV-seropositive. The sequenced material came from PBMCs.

This CDR3 is CASSPTGTGRYNEQFF. The CDR3 region has the DNA TGTGCCAGCAGTCCGACCGGGACAGGGAGGTACAATGAGCAGTTCTTC. This chain links TRBV6-6 with TRBJ2-1, with 9 bases that match TRBD1. CDR3 size: 16 residues. The V gene end was trimmed by 5 bases and the J gene end by 4 bases; junction bases not matched to a gene: 9. Germline CDR1 is MNHNY and CDR2 is SVGAGI (reference sequence).